This paragraph covers one T cell receptor beta chain sequence. Its antigen is unknown. A marrow graft followed busulfan-fludarabine conditioning, with cyclophosphamide on days +3 and +4. These data come from a study of T cells after posttransplantation cyclophosphamide. Regarding the study as a whole: After PTCy, TRB diversity resembled that of CNI/methotrexate controls. Skin or GI-infiltrating T cells shared few TRB sequences with blood. Donor-recipient repertoire similarity was low at 1-2 months, rising over year one.

CDR3 size: 14 residues. Germline V gene data show CDR1 as LNHDA and CDR2 as SQIVND (reference sequence). V was clipped by 7 bases and J by 0 bases; unmatched bases: 4. This table comes from immunoSEQ multiplex PCR, and its TCRdb copy is limited to in-frame clones, with some not included. In the table there are roughly 23,000 clones, roughly nine tenths of which are singletons. The receptor was isolated from a female patient younger than 45 who received an allogeneic stem cell transplant from an unrelated donor, was CMV-positive, and had no GVHD. Some of these T cells may belong to the graft donor. The sample in question was PBMCs, obtained after allogeneic stem cell transplant with posttransplant cyclophosphamide. The chain employs TRBV19 and TRBJ2-7, with 9 bases fitting TRBD1. The DNA for the CDR3 is TGTGCCAGTACACCGGGACAGGGCTCCTACGAGCAGTACTTC. Translation gives CASTPGQGSYEQYF.